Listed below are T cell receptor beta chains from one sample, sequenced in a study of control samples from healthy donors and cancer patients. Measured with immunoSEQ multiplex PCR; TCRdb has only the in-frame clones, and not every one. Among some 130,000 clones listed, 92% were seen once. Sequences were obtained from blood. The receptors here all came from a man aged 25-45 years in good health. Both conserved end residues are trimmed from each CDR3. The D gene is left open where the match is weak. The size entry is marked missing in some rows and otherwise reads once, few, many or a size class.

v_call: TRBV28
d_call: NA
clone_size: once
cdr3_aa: ASSSLRGEPTKFRGSRELF

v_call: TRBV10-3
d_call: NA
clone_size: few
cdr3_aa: AISGNSRYEQY

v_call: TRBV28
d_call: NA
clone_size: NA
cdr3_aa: ATAIVYEQF

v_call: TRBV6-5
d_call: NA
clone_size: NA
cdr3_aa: ASRNSGYGYT

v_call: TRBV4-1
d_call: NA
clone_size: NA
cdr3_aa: ASSQLPNDFASYNEQF

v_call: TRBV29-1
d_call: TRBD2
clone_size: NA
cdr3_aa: SVLGMAGVLNEQF

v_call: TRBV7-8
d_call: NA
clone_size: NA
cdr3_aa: ASSQSRYEQY

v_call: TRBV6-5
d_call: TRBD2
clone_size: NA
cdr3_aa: ASSRSGSTYNEQF

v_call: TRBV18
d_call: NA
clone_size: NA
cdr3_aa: ASSPLGTGTGNTIY

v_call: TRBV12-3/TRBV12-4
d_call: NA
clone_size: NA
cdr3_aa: ASSHKETQY

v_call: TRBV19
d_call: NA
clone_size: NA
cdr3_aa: ASSPADSYNEQF

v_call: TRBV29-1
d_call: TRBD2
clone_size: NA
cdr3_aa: SVGLAAYNEQF

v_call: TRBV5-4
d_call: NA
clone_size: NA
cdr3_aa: ASSFREADSYEQY

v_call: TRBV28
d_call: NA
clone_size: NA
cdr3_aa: ASSFGSKGSTGELF

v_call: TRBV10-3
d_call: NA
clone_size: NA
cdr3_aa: AISEGTPEKLF

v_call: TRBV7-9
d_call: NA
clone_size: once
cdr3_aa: ASSLATIGRILNYGYT

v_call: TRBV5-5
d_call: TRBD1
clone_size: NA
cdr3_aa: ASSSTGGNEAF

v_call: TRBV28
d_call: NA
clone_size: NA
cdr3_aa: ASSPFWGYGYT

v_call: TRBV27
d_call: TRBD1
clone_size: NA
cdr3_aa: ASSPETGGWQPQH